This entry features one T cell receptor (beta chain) sequence. As yet, its antigen is unknown. Any gene name here is a mouse gene name. The sequence runs out 1 residue before the end of the CDR3; the remainder is reconstructed from the germline J gene. Assay: immunoSEQ multiplex PCR; the TCRdb copy retains only in-frame clones and omits some. The sample has roughly 7,300 clones, 45% to 65% seen once. CDR3 length: 16 residues. The sample belongs to a study of tissue T cells after allogeneic stem cell transplantation. Broader study findings: Anatomically similar tissues had similar TCR repertoires within each patient. The patient cohort was small and clinically heterogeneous, with limited sampling depth. Shared clones across patients were few; motif clustering revealed tissue-specific shared signatures.

Time point indicated: mouse harvest day 7 after allogeneic transplant. Tail vein injection delivered 10^7 T-cell-depleted bone marrow cells and 10^6 splenic CD5+ T cells. Tissues came from B6→BALB/c major-mismatch GVHD mice at day 7 or 14. The TCR originated in a female BALB/c mouse given C57BL/6 T cells with graft-versus-host disease after an allogeneic hematopoietic cell transplant. The chain carries TRBV22 and TRBJ2-3; the table's D gene call, TRBD2, was not cross checked with the DNA. TRBV22 is recorded as a pseudogene. Material: gut tissue. CDR3 residues: CASSCFGGRGAETLYF. The covered CDR3 bases are TGTGCCAGCAGTTGTTTTGGGGGGAGGGGTGCAGAAACGCTGTAT.